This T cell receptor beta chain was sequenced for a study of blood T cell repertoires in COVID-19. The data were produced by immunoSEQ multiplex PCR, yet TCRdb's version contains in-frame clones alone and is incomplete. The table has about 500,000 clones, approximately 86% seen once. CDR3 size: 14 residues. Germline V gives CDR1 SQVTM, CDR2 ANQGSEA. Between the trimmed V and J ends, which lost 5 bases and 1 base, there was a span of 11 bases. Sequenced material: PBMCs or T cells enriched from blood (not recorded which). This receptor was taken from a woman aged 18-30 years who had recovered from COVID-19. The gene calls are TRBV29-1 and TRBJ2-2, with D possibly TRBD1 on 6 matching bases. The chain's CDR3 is CSVTGLRNTGELFF. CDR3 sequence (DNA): TGCAGCGTTACAGGGTTGAGGAACACCGGGGAGCTGTTTTTT.